These T cell receptor beta chains were read from a single sample in a study of technical replicates of blood from several donors. Here immunoSEQ multiplex PCR was the method, and the copy in TCRdb shows in-frame clones only, minus some. In the table there are around 92,000 clones, approximately 95% of which are singletons. Sequencing was performed on T cells isolated from PBMCs. Receptor source: a human donor in good health. The CDR3 runs from the conserved cysteine through the conserved F or W. A D gene is named only where the DNA matches it firmly. Clone size is not always given. Where it is, it says once, few, many or a class for expanded clones.

v_gene	j_gene	d_gene	abundance	CDR3aa	CDR3nt
TRBV5-8	TRBJ2-3	.	.	CASSARLDTQYF	TGTGCCAGCAGCGCGCGGTTAGATACGCAGTATTTT
TRBV6-1	TRBJ1-6	.	once	CASRETGTVPLHF	TGTGCCAGCAGAGAGACGGGTACGGTCCCCCTCCACTTT
TRBV2	TRBJ1-5	TRBD1	few	CASSGQGAISQPQHF	TGTGCCAGCAGTGGCCAGGGGGCTATATCTCAGCCCCAGCATTTT
TRBV6-6	TRBJ2-7	TRBD1	.	CASSYWLGTAYEQYF	TGTGCCAGCAGTTACTGGTTGGGGACAGCCTACGAGCAGTACTTC
TRBV27	TRBJ2-1	TRBD1	.	CASSWNRGLMVDEQFF	TGTGCCAGCAGTTGGAACAGGGGGTTGATGGTGGATGAGCAGTTCTTC
TRBV6-5	TRBJ2-7	.	.	CATSWGVSYEQYF	TGTGCCACCTCGTGGGGGGTTTCCTACGAGCAGTACTTC
TRBV9	TRBJ2-5	TRBD2	.	CASSHRTSQETQYF	TGTGCCAGCAGCCATAGGACTAGCCAAGAGACCCAGTACTTC
TRBV5-1	TRBJ1-2	.	few	CASSLEGGSAYGYTF	TGCGCCAGCAGCTTGGAGGGAGGGTCCGCGTATGGCTACACCTTC
TRBV11-2	TRBJ1-4	TRBD1	.	CASSFQGGNEKLFF	TGTGCCAGCAGCTTTCAGGGGGGTAATGAAAAACTGTTTTTT
TRBV6-5	TRBJ2-2	TRBD2	.	CASRRPGLYTGELFF	TGTGCCAGCAGGCGACCGGGACTATATACCGGGGAGCTGTTTTTT
TRBV27	TRBJ2-7	.	.	CASSSFGSGQGLYRALGQYF	TGTGCCAGCAGCTCGTTTGGGTCCGGACAGGGACTATACCGAGCCCTCGGGCAGTACTTC
TRBV7-8	TRBJ1-5	.	.	CASSLAGRGQPQHF	TGTGCCAGCAGCTTAGCGGGAAGGGGGCAGCCCCAGCATTTT
TRBV7-2	TRBJ2-5	TRBD2	.	CASSLGASGIGPQYF	TGTGCCAGCAGCTTAGGGGCTAGCGGGATCGGGCCCCAGTACTTC
TRBV7-9	TRBJ2-2	TRBD1	once	CASSFPRGLGTGELFF	TGTGCCAGCAGCTTCCCTAGGGGGCTAGGCACCGGGGAGCTGTTTTTT
TRBV6-6	TRBJ1-4	.	.	CASSLDRAGNEKLFF	TGTGCCAGCAGCCTCGATCGGGCAGGGAATGAAAAACTGTTTTTT
TRBV10-3	TRBJ1-1	.	.	CAISAHQGPEAFF	TGTGCCATCAGTGCTCACCAGGGTCCTGAAGCTTTCTTT
TRBV28	TRBJ1-1	.	.	CASSPQGRTEAFF	TGTGCCAGCAGTCCCCAGGGTCGGACTGAAGCTTTCTTT
TRBV7-9	TRBJ2-2	TRBD2	.	CASSGTSGSGAGELFF	TGTGCCAGCAGCGGGACTAGCGGGAGTGGCGCCGGGGAGCTGTTTTTT
TRBV28	TRBJ2-1	TRBD2	.	CASSFPPGGPRPNNEQFF	TGTGCCAGCAGTTTCCCACCGGGAGGGCCCCGACCCAACAATGAGCAGTTCTTC
TRBV7-9	TRBJ1-2	TRBD1	.	CASSSGQAYYGYTF	TGTGCCAGCAGCTCGGGACAGGCGTACTATGGCTACACCTTC
TRBV6-1	TRBJ2-6	.	once	CASSEGALGANVLTF	TGTGCCAGCAGTGAAGGGGCCCTCGGGGCCAACGTCCTGACTTTC
TRBV19	TRBJ1-5	TRBD1	.	CASSTADRGVKGNQPQHF	TGTGCCAGTAGTACAGCGGACAGGGGGGTGAAGGGCAATCAGCCCCAGCATTTT
TRBV18	TRBJ1-4	.	.	CASSPGQFNEKLFF	TGTGCCAGCTCACCAGGACAGTTTAATGAAAAACTGTTTTTT
TRBV7-9	TRBJ1-3	.	.	CASRPDGGSGNTIYF	TGTGCCAGCAGACCCGACGGGGGATCTGGAAACACCATATATTTT
TRBV5-1	TRBJ2-5	TRBD2	.	CASSKLAGGETQYF	TGCGCCAGCAGCAAACTAGCGGGAGGAGAGACCCAGTACTTC
TRBV7-8	TRBJ2-2	.	.	CASSLQGGGNTGELFF	TGTGCCAGCAGCCTACAGGGGGGGGGTAACACCGGGGAGCTGTTTTTT
TRBV19	TRBJ1-2	TRBD1	.	CASRPYRDSDGYTF	TGTGCCAGTAGACCATACCGGGACAGCGATGGCTACACCTTC
TRBV14	TRBJ2-1	.	.	CASSPTVSEQFF	TGTGCCAGCAGCCCGACAGTAAGTGAGCAGTTCTTC
TRBV7-9	TRBJ1-1	TRBD1	.	CASSSRPKQGTEAFF	TGTGCCAGCAGCTCTCGTCCCAAACAGGGGACTGAAGCTTTCTTT
TRBV14	TRBJ2-3	.	.	CASSQERRADTQYF	TGTGCCAGCAGCCAGGAGCGTCGGGCAGATACGCAGTATTTT
TRBV4-1	TRBJ2-7	TRBD2	.	CASTRYPGGRDANEQYF	TGCGCCAGCACCCGTTATCCGGGGGGGAGAGACGCAAATGAGCAGTACTTC
TRBV29-1	TRBJ2-7	TRBD1	once	CSVERTGGLASYEQYF	TGCAGCGTTGAACGGACAGGGGGCCTCGCCTCCTACGAGCAGTACTTC
TRBV7-8	TRBJ2-7	.	.	CASSLARGGQYF	TGTGCCAGCAGCTTAGCGCGAGGGGGGCAGTACTTC
TRBV27	TRBJ2-7	.	.	CASSWSGTYEQYF	TGTGCCAGCAGTTGGTCAGGGACTTACGAGCAGTACTTC
TRBV2	TRBJ1-1	TRBD1	.	CASVPAGGRTEAFF	TGTGCCAGCGTACCTGCAGGGGGCCGGACTGAAGCTTTCTTT
TRBV7-9	TRBJ2-5	TRBD2	.	CASSFPPGLASGGQETQYF	TGTGCCAGCAGCTTCCCCCCGGGGCTGGCTAGCGGGGGCCAAGAGACCCAGTACTTC
TRBV27	TRBJ2-5	TRBD1	once	CASSPWDRGSQETQYF	TGTGCCAGCAGTCCCTGGGACAGGGGGTCACAAGAGACCCAGTACTTC
TRBV25-1	TRBJ2-7	TRBD1	.	CASEPWVDRDSYEQYF	TGTGCCAGCGAACCCTGGGTGGACAGGGACTCCTACGAGCAGTACTTC
TRBV11-1	TRBJ2-2	TRBD2	.	CASTLGGSTGELFF	TGTGCCAGCACCCTCGGGGGGAGCACCGGGGAGCTGTTTTTT
TRBV25-1	TRBJ1-2	TRBD1	.	CASSPPRGRSGYTF	TGTGCCAGCAGTCCCCCCAGGGGGCGAAGTGGCTACACCTTC
TRBV27	TRBJ2-1	TRBD1	.	CASSLSLPWRGQGRYNEQFF	TGTGCCAGCAGTTTATCTCTTCCCTGGAGGGGACAGGGCAGGTACAATGAGCAGTTCTTC
TRBV6-5	TRBJ2-1	TRBD1	.	CASSSLSGGFYNEQFF	TGTGCCAGCAGTTCGCTTTCAGGGGGCTTTTACAATGAGCAGTTCTTC
TRBV19	TRBJ2-7	.	.	CASTATSSYEQYF	TGTGCCAGTACAGCGACTAGCTCCTACGAGCAGTACTTC
TRBV6-5	TRBJ1-1	.	.	CASSYGGSRTEAFF	TGTGCCAGCAGTTACGGGGGCAGTCGCACTGAAGCTTTCTTT
TRBV19	TRBJ2-3	.	.	CASSTIPAGAYYTQYF	TGTGCCAGTAGTACTATTCCCGCGGGCGCCTACTATACGCAGTATTTT
TRBV29-1	TRBJ2-7	TRBD2	.	CSVLKLAGSSYEQYF	TGCAGCGTCCTAAAACTAGCGGGGAGTTCCTACGAGCAGTACTTC
TRBV28	TRBJ2-5	TRBD1	.	CASSGTGVKHPETQYF	TGTGCCAGCAGTGGGACAGGGGTAAAACATCCCGAGACCCAGTACTTC
TRBV2	TRBJ2-7	.	.	CASSEMFPGSSYEQYF	TGTGCCAGCAGTGAAATGTTCCCCGGGAGCTCCTACGAGCAGTACTTC
TRBV4-1	TRBJ2-7	.	.	CASSQDLVTAMREQYF	TGCGCCAGCAGCCAAGATTTAGTGACGGCTATGAGGGAGCAGTACTTC
TRBV19	TRBJ2-1	TRBD1	.	CASDPGGVGEQFF	TGTGCCAGTGACCCAGGGGGAGTGGGAGAGCAGTTCTTC
TRBV5-4	TRBJ2-1	TRBD2	.	CASSVGGIAGLYNEQFF	TGTGCCAGCAGCGTCGGGGGCATAGCGGGATTATACAATGAGCAGTTCTTC
TRBV5-1	TRBJ2-3	.	.	CASSLDRRENTQYF	TGCGCCAGCAGCTTGGACAGGCGGGAAAATACGCAGTATTTT
TRBV19	TRBJ2-5	.	.	CASSIGLGQGPLGETQYF	TGTGCCAGTAGTATAGGCCTTGGGCAGGGGCCATTAGGGGAGACCCAGTACTTC
TRBV6-1	TRBJ2-1	.	.	CASMWTVTYNEQFF	TGTGCCAGCATGTGGACAGTAACCTACAATGAGCAGTTCTTC
TRBV30	TRBJ1-2	.	.	CAWRGGYYGYTF	TGTGCCTGGAGGGGGGGGTACTATGGCTACACCTTC
TRBV11-2	TRBJ2-7	TRBD2	.	CASSLDHPASGTYEQYF	TGTGCCAGCAGCTTAGACCACCCAGCTAGCGGGACCTACGAGCAGTACTTC